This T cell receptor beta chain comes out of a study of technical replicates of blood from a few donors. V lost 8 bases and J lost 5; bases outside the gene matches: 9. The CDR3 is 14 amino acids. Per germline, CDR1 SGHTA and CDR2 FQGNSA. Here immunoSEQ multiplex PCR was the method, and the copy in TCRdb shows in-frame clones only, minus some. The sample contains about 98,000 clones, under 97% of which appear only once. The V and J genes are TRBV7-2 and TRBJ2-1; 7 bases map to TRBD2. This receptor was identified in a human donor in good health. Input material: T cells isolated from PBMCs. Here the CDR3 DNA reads TGTGCCAGCGCTAATGGGCTAGCGGACAATGAGCAGTTCTTC. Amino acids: CASANGLADNEQFF.